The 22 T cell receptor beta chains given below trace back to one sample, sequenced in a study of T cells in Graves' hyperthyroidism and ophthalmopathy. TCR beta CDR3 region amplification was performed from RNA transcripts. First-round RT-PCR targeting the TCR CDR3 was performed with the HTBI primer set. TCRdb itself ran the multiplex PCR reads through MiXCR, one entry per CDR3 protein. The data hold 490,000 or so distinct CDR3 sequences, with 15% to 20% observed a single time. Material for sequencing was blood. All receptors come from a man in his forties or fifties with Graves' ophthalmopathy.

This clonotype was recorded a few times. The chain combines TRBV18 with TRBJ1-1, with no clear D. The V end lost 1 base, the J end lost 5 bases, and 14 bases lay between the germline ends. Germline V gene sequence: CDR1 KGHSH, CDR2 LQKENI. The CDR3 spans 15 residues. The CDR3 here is CASSPRGGRVTEAFF. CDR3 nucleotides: TGTGCCAGCTCACCACGGGGAGGGAGAGTAACTGAAGCTTTCTTT.

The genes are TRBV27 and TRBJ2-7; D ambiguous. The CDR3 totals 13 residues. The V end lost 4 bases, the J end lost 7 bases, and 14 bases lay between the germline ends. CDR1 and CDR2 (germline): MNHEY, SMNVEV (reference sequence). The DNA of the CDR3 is TGTGCCAGCAGTTCCGGGCCAATGGGGGAGCAGTACTTC. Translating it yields CASSSGPMGEQYF.

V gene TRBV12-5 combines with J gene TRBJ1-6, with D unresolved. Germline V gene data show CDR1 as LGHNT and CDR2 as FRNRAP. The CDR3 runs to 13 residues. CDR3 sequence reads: CAQRGVTNSPLHF. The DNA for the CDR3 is TGTGCCCAGCGAGGCGTTACTAATTCACCCCTCCACTTT.

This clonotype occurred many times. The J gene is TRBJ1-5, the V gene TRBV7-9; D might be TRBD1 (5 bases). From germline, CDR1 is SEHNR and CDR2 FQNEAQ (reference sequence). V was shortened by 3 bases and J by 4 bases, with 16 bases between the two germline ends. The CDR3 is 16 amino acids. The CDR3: CASSFGQGTGNQPQHF. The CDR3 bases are TGTGCCAGCAGCTTCGGTCAGGGTACGGGGAATCAGCCCCAGCATTTT.

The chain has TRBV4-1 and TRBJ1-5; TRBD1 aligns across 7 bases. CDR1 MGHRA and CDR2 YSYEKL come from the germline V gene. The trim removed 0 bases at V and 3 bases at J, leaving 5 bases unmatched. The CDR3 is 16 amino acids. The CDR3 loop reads CASSQESQGNNQPQHF. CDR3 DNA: TGCGCCAGCAGCCAAGAATCACAGGGGAACAATCAGCCCCAGCATTTT.

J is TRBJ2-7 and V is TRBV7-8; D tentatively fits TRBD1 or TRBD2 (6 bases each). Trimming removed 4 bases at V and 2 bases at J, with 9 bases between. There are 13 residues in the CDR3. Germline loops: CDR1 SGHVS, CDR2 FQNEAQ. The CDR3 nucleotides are TGTGCCAGCAGCTGGAGGGGGACCTACGAGCAGTACTTC. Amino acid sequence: CASSWRGTYEQYF.

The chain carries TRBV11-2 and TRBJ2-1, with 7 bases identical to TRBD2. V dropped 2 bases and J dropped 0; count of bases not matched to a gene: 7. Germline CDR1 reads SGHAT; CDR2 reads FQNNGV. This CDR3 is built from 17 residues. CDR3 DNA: TGTGCCAGCAGCTTAAAGTGGGGGGGAAGCTCCTACAATGAGCAGTTCTTC. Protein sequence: CASSLKWGGSSYNEQFF.

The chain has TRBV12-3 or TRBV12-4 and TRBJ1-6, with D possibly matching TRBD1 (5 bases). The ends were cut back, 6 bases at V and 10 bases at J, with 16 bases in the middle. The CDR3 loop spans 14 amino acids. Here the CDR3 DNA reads TGTGCCAGCAGCCAGTTGGGGGTGGGATCACCCCTCCACTTT. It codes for CASSQLGVGSPLHF.

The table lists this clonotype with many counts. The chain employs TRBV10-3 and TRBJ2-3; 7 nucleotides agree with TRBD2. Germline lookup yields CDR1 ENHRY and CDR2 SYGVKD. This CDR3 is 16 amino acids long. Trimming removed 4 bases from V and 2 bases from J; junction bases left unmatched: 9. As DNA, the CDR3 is TGTGCCATCAGTGGAACCGAGCGGGACTACACAGATACGCAGTATTTT. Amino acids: CAISGTERDYTDTQYF.

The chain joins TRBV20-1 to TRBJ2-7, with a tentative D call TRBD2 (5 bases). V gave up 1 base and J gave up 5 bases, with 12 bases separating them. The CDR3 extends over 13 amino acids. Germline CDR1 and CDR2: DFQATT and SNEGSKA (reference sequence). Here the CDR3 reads CSARGTHGDEQYF. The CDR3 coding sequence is TGCAGTGCTAGAGGTACCCACGGGGACGAGCAGTACTTC.

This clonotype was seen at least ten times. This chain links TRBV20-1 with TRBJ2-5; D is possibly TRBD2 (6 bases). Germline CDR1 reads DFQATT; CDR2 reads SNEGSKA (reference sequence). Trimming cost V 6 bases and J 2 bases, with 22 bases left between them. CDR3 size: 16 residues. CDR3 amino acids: CSAGTWRAESQETQYF. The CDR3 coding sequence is TGCAGTGCGGGGACCTGGAGGGCAGAATCACAAGAGACCCAGTACTTC.

CDR3 nucleotide sequence: TGTGCCAGCGACAAGACAGGGGTGGTCGGGGAGCTGTTTTTT. Its protein product is CASDKTGVVGELFF. The chain joins TRBV9 to TRBJ2-2; 8 bases line up with TRBD1. The CDR3 spans 14 residues. Trimming took 7 bases from V and 7 from J; bases not matched to a gene: 9. CDR1 is SGDLS and CDR2 is YYNGEE in the germline V gene.

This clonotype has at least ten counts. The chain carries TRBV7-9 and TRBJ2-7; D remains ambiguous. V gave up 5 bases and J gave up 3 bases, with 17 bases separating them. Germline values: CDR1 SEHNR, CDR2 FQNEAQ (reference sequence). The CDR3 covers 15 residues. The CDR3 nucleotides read TGTGCCAGCAGCCTGAGCTCTGGGCGGCTCTACGAGCAGTACTTC. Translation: CASSLSSGRLYEQYF. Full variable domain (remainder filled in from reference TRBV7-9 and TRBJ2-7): DTGVSQNPRHKITKRGQNVTFRCDPISEHNRLYWYRQTLGQGPEFLTYFQNEAQLEKSRLLSDRFSAERPKGSFSTLEIQRTEQGDSAMYLCASSLSSGRLYEQYFGPGTRLTVT.

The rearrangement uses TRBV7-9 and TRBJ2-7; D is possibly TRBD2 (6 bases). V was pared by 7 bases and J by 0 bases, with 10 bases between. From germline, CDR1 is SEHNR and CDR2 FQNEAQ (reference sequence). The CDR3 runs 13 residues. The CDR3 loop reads CASTPGGSYEQYF. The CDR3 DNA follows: TGTGCCAGCACCCCCGGGGGCTCCTACGAGCAGTACTTC. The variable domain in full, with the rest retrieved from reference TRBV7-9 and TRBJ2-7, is DTGVSQNPRHKITKRGQNVTFRCDPISEHNRLYWYRQTLGQGPEFLTYFQNEAQLEKSRLLSDRFSAERPKGSFSTLEIQRTEQGDSAMYLCASTPGGSYEQYFGPGTRLTVT.

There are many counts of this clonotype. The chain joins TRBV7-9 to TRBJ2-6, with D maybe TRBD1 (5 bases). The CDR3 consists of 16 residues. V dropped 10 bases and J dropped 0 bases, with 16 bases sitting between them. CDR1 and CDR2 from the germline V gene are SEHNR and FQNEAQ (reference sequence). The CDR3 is CATSRAGSSGANVLTF. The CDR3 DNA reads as TGTGCCACATCCAGGGCAGGCAGCTCTGGGGCCAACGTCCTGACTTTC.

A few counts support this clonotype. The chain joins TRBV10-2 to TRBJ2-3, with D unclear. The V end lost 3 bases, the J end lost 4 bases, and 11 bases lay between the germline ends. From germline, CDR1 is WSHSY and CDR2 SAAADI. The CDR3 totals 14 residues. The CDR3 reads CASSDPLNADTQYF. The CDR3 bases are TGCGCCAGCAGTGACCCCCTCAACGCAGATACGCAGTATTTT.

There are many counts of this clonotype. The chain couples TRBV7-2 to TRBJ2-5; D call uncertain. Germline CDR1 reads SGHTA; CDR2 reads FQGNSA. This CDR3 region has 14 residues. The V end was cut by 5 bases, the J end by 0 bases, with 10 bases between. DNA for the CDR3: TGTGCCAGCAGCGGTGACGCGAACCAAGAGACCCAGTACTTC. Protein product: CASSGDANQETQYF.

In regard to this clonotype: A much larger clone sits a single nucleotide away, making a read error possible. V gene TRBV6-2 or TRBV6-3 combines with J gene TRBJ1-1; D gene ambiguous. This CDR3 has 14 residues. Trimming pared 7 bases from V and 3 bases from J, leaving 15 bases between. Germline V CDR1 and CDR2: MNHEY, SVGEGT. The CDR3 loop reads CASITGSPDTEAFF. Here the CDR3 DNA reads TGTGCCAGCATCACCGGAAGCCCCGACACTGAAGCTTTCTTT.

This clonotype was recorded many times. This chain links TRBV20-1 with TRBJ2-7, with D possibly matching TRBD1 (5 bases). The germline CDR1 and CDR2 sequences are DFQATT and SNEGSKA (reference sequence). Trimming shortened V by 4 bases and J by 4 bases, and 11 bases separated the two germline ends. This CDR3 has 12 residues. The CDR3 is CSATGFGYEQYF. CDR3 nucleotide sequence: TGCAGTGCTACAGGGTTTGGATACGAGCAGTACTTC.

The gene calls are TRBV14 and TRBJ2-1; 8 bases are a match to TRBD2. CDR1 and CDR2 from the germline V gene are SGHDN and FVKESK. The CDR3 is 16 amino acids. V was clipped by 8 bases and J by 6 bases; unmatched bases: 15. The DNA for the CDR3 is TGTGCCAGCCCAACGACCGGGACTAGGACCGGCAATGAGCAGTTCTTC. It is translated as CASPTTGTRTGNEQFF. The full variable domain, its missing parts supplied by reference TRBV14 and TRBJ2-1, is EAGVTQFPSHSVIEKGQTVTLRCDPISGHDNLYWYRRVMGKEIKFLLHFVKESKQDESGMPNNRFLAERTGGTYSTLKVQPAELEDSGVYFCASPTTGTRTGNEQFFGPGTRLTVL.

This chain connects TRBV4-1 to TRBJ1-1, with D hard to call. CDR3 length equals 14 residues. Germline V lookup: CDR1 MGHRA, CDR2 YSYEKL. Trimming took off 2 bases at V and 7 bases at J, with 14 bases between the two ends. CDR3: CASSQFARSVEAFF. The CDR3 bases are TGCGCCAGCAGCCAATTCGCCAGGTCGGTTGAAGCTTTCTTT.

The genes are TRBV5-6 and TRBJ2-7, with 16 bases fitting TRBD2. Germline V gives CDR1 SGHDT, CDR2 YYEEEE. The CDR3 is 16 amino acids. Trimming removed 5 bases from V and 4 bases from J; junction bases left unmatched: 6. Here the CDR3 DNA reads TGTGCCAGCAGACCGGGACTAGCGGGAGGGCGGTACGAGCAGTACTTC. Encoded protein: CASRPGLAGGRYEQYF.